Each of the 23 T cell receptor beta chains below was sequenced from the same sample in a study of blood T cell repertoires in COVID-19. The table came from immunoSEQ multiplex PCR; TCRdb's copy has only in-frame clones and leaves some out. This table holds 250,000 to 350,000 clones, 75% to 90% found once. Sample: peripheral blood. The receptor set was obtained from a woman aged 25-40 years with active or convalescent COVID-19.

This chain links TRBV18 with TRBJ1-2, with 7 bases lining up with TRBD1. This CDR3 region has 15 residues. CDR1 and CDR2 from the germline V gene are KGHSH and LQKENI. V trimming: 8 bases; J trimming: 2 bases; junction bases outside the gene matches: 11. The CDR3 nucleotides are TGTGCCAGCGTAAAGACCGGGACAGAGAACTATGGCTACACCTTC. Translating gives CASVKTGTENYGYTF.

This clone appeared once. V usage is TRBV19 and J usage is TRBJ2-3; TRBD1 might be the D (5 bases). CDR1 and CDR2 from the germline V gene are LNHDA and SQIVND (reference sequence). This CDR3 contains 15 residues. Trimming stripped 3 bases from V and 2 bases from J, with 12 bases between. The DNA for the CDR3 is TGTGCCAGTAGTATTGGGCAGGGTAACACAGATACGCAGTATTTT. Encoded protein: CASSIGQGNTDTQYF. Supplemented by reference TRBV19 and TRBJ2-3, the full variable domain reads DGGITQSPKYLFRKEGQNVTLSCEQNLNHDAMYWYRQDPGQGLRLIYYSQIVNDFQKGDIAEGYSVSREKKESFPLTVTSAQKNPTAFYLCASSIGQGNTDTQYFGPGTRLTVL.

This clone was counted a few times. CDR3 nucleotides: TGTGCCAGCAGCTTAGGAAGGGGAACGGCTAACTATGGCTACACCTTC. Encoded protein: CASSLGRGTANYGYTF. This sequence joins TRBV11-2 and TRBJ1-2, with D possibly TRBD1 on 5 matching bases. From germline, CDR1 is SGHAT and CDR2 FQNNGV. The CDR3 is 16 residues long. Deletions cut 1 base from V and 0 bases from J, with 12 bases between. Full variable domain (remainder filled in from reference TRBV11-2 and TRBJ1-2): EAGVAQSPRYKIIEKRQSVAFWCNPISGHATLYWYQQILGQGPKLLIQFQNNGVVDDSQLPKDRFSAERLKGVDSTLKIQPAKLEDSAVYLCASSLGRGTANYGYTFGSGTRLTVV.

The J gene is TRBJ2-1, the V gene TRBV19, with 13 nucleotides matching TRBD2. Trimming took 4 bases from V and 4 from J; bases not matched to a gene: 4. CDR1 is LNHDA and CDR2 is SQIVND in the germline V gene (reference sequence). This CDR3 comprises 16 residues. Here the CDR3 DNA reads TGTGCCAGTAGTAAGAGACTAGCGGGGGGATACAATGAGCAGTTCTTC. Its protein is CASSKRLAGGYNEQFF.

The rearrangement links TRBV15 to TRBJ2-7, with TRBD1 identical over 11 bases. The CDR3 extends over 14 amino acids. J lost 10 bases, V lost 5 bases, and 10 bases had no gene match. Per germline, CDR1 LNHNV and CDR2 YYDKDF (reference sequence). The CDR3 DNA follows: TGTGCCACCAGCGAGGGACAGGGGGGTATGGGTCAGTACTTC. Amino acids: CATSEGQGGMGQYF.

The rearrangement joins TRBV7-6 to TRBJ2-2; 10 bases fit TRBD2. Germline CDR1 is SGHVS and CDR2 is FNYEAQ. The V gene end was trimmed by 4 bases and the J gene end by 5 bases; junction bases not matched to a gene: 10. This CDR3 spans 17 amino acids. The DNA of the CDR3 is TGTGCCAGCAGCTCCCTACTTCTAGCGGGGGCGACCGGGGAGCTGTTTTTT. Translation gives CASSSLLLAGATGELFF.

This clone was counted once. This chain connects TRBV27 to TRBJ2-3; 10 bases map to TRBD2. Germline CDR1 is MNHEY and CDR2 is SMNVEV (reference sequence). V was pared by 4 bases and J by 7 bases, with 5 bases of the junction left unmatched. CDR3 size: 14 residues. CDR3 bases: TGTGCCAGCAGTTCAAGCGGGGGGGCGTATACGCAGTATTTT. Protein product: CASSSSGGAYTQYF.

V and J are TRBV15 and TRBJ2-7, with 12 bases that match TRBD2. The germline CDR1 and CDR2 sequences are LNHNV and YYDKDF (reference sequence). V shed 1 base, J shed 7 bases, and the junction held 8 bases outside the gene matches. The CDR3 sequence is 16 residues long. CDR3 coding DNA: TGTGCCACCAGCAGAGGACTAGCGGGGGCCCTTGGGGAGCAGTACTTC. It specifies CATSRGLAGALGEQYF. Filled out from reference TRBV15 and TRBJ2-7, the complete variable domain reads DAMVIQNPRYQVTQFGKPVTLSCSQTLNHNVMYWYQQKSSQAPKLLFHYYDKDFNNEADTPDNFQSRRPNTSFCFLDIRSPGLGDTAMYLCATSRGLAGALGEQYFGPGTRLTVT.

This sequence joins TRBV27 and TRBJ1-6; 8 nucleotides align to TRBD1. Germline CDR1 MNHEY, CDR2 SMNVEV (reference sequence). The CDR3 is 19 residues long. J gave up 4 bases and V 4 bases, and 15 bases lay outside the gene matches. In nucleotides, the CDR3 is TGTGCCAGCAGTTCCTATATGTCAAGGACAGGGCAATATAATTCACCCCTCCACTTT. It translates to CASSSYMSRTGQYNSPLHF.

The chain has TRBV5-1 and TRBJ1-2; tentative D call: TRBD1 (5 bases). The CDR3 has 13 amino acids. The germline V gene encodes CDR1 SGHRS and CDR2 YFSETQ. The V gene lost 0 bases and the J gene lost 7 bases, with 10 bases spanning the gap. This CDR3 reads CASSLVGGGGYTF. The DNA of the CDR3 is TGCGCCAGCAGCTTGGTGGGGGGAGGTGGCTACACCTTC.

The chain combines TRBV28 with TRBJ2-7; the match to TRBD1 covers 8 bases. Germline CDR1 is MDHEN and CDR2 is SYDVKM. The CDR3 is 14 residues long. J lost 4 bases, V lost 4 bases, and 6 bases had no gene match. The CDR3 spells CASSSGGNKYEQYF. The CDR3 region has the DNA TGTGCCAGCAGTTCAGGGGGCAATAAGTACGAGCAGTACTTC.

This clone was observed once. The rearrangement joins TRBV18 to TRBJ2-5, with 9 bases aligning to TRBD2. This CDR3 is built from 16 residues. The germline CDR1 and CDR2 sequences are KGHSH and LQKENI. The V segment lost 3 bases and the J segment 1 base; nucleotides outside the gene matches: 6. CDR3 loop: CASSPNRGGAQETQYF. CDR3 nucleotides: TGTGCCAGCTCACCGAACCGCGGGGGGGCCCAAGAGACCCAGTACTTC. Variable domain in full (rest from reference TRBV18 and TRBJ2-5): NAGVMQNPRHLVRRRGQEARLRCSPMKGHSHVYWYRQLPEEGLKFMVYLQKENIIDESGMPKERFSAEFPKEGPSILRIQQVVRGDSAAYFCASSPNRGGAQETQYFGPGTRLLVL.

The chain recombines TRBV9 with TRBJ2-5; 8 bases line up with TRBD2. The CDR3 is 15 amino acids. V shed 4 bases and J 2 bases; nucleotides not matched to a gene: 7. Germline V CDR1 and CDR2: SGDLS, YYNGEE. The CDR3 sequence: CASSLAGLPQETQYF. CDR3 nucleotides: TGTGCCAGCAGCTTAGCGGGGTTACCGCAAGAGACCCAGTACTTC.

V usage is TRBV6-2 or TRBV6-3 and J usage is TRBJ1-2; TRBD1 is a possible D gene (6 bases). This CDR3 spans 17 amino acids. The V gene lost 0 bases and the J gene lost 0 bases, with 14 bases spanning the gap. The germline gives CDR1 MNHEY, CDR2 SVGEGT. The CDR3 spells CASSYSRQGRSNYGYTF. CDR3 nucleotide sequence: TGTGCCAGCAGTTACTCGAGGCAGGGGAGATCTAACTATGGCTACACCTTC.

The chain is built from TRBV4-1 and TRBJ1-4, with 10 bases that match TRBD1. The CDR3 extends over 17 amino acids. Trimming at V came to 4 bases and at J to 0 bases, leaving 5 bases not matched to a gene. The germline CDR1 and CDR2 sequences are MGHRA and YSYEKL. CDR3 in DNA: TGCGCCAGCAGCCTGGGACAGGGGCTAACAACTAATGAAAAACTGTTTTTT. Residues: CASSLGQGLTTNEKLFF.

This clone was seen a single time. The chain employs TRBV5-1 and TRBJ1-2; D is perhaps TRBD1 (6 bases). CDR1 is SGHRS and CDR2 is YFSETQ in the germline V gene. V was clipped by 3 bases and J by 14 bases, with 17 bases between them. The CDR3 is made up of 12 amino acids. CDR3 DNA sequence: TGCGCCAGCAGCTATCCGACAGGCCCCAAAACCTTC. As protein: CASSYPTGPKTF.

The rearrangement joins TRBV7-9 to TRBJ2-5; D perhaps matches TRBD1 (5 bases). Germline CDR1 reads SEHNR; CDR2 reads FQNEAQ (reference sequence). This CDR3 is built from 14 residues. The V end lost 4 bases, the J end lost 5 bases, and 14 bases lay between the germline ends. In nucleotides, the CDR3 is TGTGCCAGCAGCTCCGATGGCAGGGTTGAGACCCAGTACTTC. It specifies CASSSDGRVETQYF. Complete variable domain (other parts from reference TRBV7-9 and TRBJ2-5): DTGVSQNPRHKITKRGQNVTFRCDPISEHNRLYWYRQTLGQGPEFLTYFQNEAQLEKSRLLSDRFSAERPKGSFSTLEIQRTEQGDSAMYLCASSSDGRVETQYFGPGTRLLVL.

This chain joins TRBV3-1 (or the pseudogene TRBV3-2) and TRBJ2-5; D might be TRBD2 (7 bases). Germline V gene lookup returns CDR1 LGHDT and CDR2 YNNKEL (reference sequence). The CDR3 has 17 amino acids. Trimming removed 3 bases at V and 4 bases at J, with 21 bases between. For the CDR3, the DNA is TGTGCCAGCAGCCAGACGCTTAACGGGGGGCGCGGAGAGACCCAGTACTTC. It specifies CASSQTLNGGRGETQYF.

The genes are TRBV5-1 and TRBJ2-7, with D perhaps TRBD1 (6 bases). Trimming stripped 3 bases from V and 2 bases from J, with 12 bases between. The CDR3 sequence is 14 residues long. In germline, CDR1 is SGHRS, CDR2 YFSETQ. In DNA form, the CDR3 reads TGCGCCAGCAGCTCTGGACAGCTGGCCTACGAGCAGTACTTC. Residues: CASSSGQLAYEQYF.

The gene calls are TRBV28 and TRBJ2-7; TRBD2 is a possible D gene (6 bases). The CDR3 has 13 residues. The ends were cut back, 6 bases at V and 4 bases at J, with 13 bases in the middle. The germline gives CDR1 MDHEN, CDR2 SYDVKM. The CDR3 bases are TGTGCCAGCAGCCCAGGGACTCCTTACGAGCAGTACTTC. Translated, it gives CASSPGTPYEQYF.

This chain links TRBV2 with TRBJ1-4; D call uncertain. V lost 0 bases and J lost 3, with 11 bases in between. The CDR3 runs 16 residues. Looked up from germline, CDR1 is SNHLY and CDR2 is FYNNEI. Here the CDR3 reads CASSEALRGANEKLFF. The CDR3 DNA follows: TGTGCCAGCAGTGAAGCGCTTCGTGGAGCTAATGAAAAACTGTTTTTT.

The chain carries TRBV9 and TRBJ2-1; 7 bases are a match to TRBD2. From germline, CDR1 is SGDLS and CDR2 YYNGEE. The J segment lost 4 bases and the V segment lost 3 bases, leaving 4 bases of the junction unmatched. The CDR3 length is 14 residues. The CDR3 spells CASSGGGLYNEQFF. CDR3 nucleotides: TGTGCCAGCAGCGGCGGGGGTCTTTACAATGAGCAGTTCTTC.

The chain couples TRBV10-3 to TRBJ2-1, with 9 positions matching TRBD1. Germline V CDR1 and CDR2: ENHRY, SYGVKD. The V segment lost 4 bases and the J segment 8 bases; nucleotides outside the gene matches: 3. The CDR3 has 13 amino acids. Here the CDR3 DNA reads TGTGCCATCAGTGGGACAGGGGACCATGAGCAGTTCTTC. As protein: CAISGTGDHEQFF.